The 25 T cell receptor beta chains in this list originate from one sample, sequenced in a study of blood T cell repertoires in COVID-19. Here immunoSEQ multiplex PCR was the method, and the copy in TCRdb shows in-frame clones only, minus some. The sample comprises about 160,000 clones, 80% to 90% of which are singletons, and about 6% rests with the top ten. The sequencing sample was made of peripheral blood. All receptors derive from a man aged 80 or over with acute or convalescent COVID-19.

This chain joins TRBV19 and TRBJ1-2; TRBD1 aligns across 9 bases. CDR3 size: 13 residues. V dropped 6 bases and J dropped 8; count of bases not matched to a gene: 7. Germline CDR1 LNHDA, CDR2 SQIVND (reference sequence). CDR3 region: CASRGQGLRGYTF. CDR3 DNA sequence: TGTGCCAGTAGGGGACAGGGATTGAGGGGCTACACCTTC.

V usage is TRBV5-1 and J usage is TRBJ2-3; the D gene is possibly TRBD2 (6 bases). The germline gives CDR1 SGHRS, CDR2 YFSETQ. The CDR3 length is 15 residues. V shed 2 bases and J shed 2 bases, with 12 bases lying between them. The CDR3 protein is CASSFAGRYTDTQYF. The DNA for the CDR3 is TGCGCCAGCAGCTTCGCGGGGCGGTACACAGATACGCAGTATTTT.

This clone was seen a handful of times. V and J are TRBV19 and TRBJ1-2; TRBD1 matches 10 bases. J gave up 5 bases and V 4 bases, and 7 bases lay outside the gene matches. CDR1 and CDR2 from the germline V gene are LNHDA and SQIVND (reference sequence). The length of the CDR3 is 15 residues. This chain's CDR3 is CASSTGDRGPYGYTF. As DNA, the CDR3 is TGTGCCAGTAGTACAGGGGACAGGGGCCCATATGGCTACACCTTC.

The chain combines TRBV9 with TRBJ1-5, with D possibly TRBD1 on 6 matching bases. Germline CDR1 SGDLS, CDR2 YYNGEE. The CDR3 sequence is 12 residues long. The V end was cut by 5 bases, the J end by 6 bases, with 9 bases between. As DNA, the CDR3 is TGTGCCAGCAGTACAGGGATTCAGCCCCAGCATTTT. It encodes CASSTGIQPQHF.

J is TRBJ2-1 and V is TRBV5-4; 8 bases agree with TRBD1. The CDR3 length is 15 residues. V gave up 4 bases and J gave up 4 bases; unmatched junction bases: 7. In germline, CDR1 is SGHNT, CDR2 YYREEE (reference sequence). This CDR3 reads CASSPGQGIYNEQFF. In DNA, the CDR3 is TGTGCCAGCAGCCCTGGACAGGGAATATACAATGAGCAGTTCTTC.

The chain couples TRBV5-1 to TRBJ2-3; D is perhaps TRBD2 (6 bases). V lost 4 bases and J 2 bases, leaving 20 bases between the germline ends. The CDR3 contains 17 residues. Germline assignment: CDR1 SGHRS and CDR2 YFSETQ. The CDR3 nucleotides are TGCGCCAGCAGCCGCCGTCTGGTGGGGACTTCCACAGATACGCAGTATTTT. Amino acids: CASSRRLVGTSTDTQYF.

V usage is TRBV28 and J usage is TRBJ1-2, with D maybe TRBD1 (6 bases). Looked up from germline, CDR1 is MDHEN and CDR2 is SYDVKM. V was pared by 6 bases and J by 4 bases, with 12 bases between. The CDR3 covers 13 residues. The CDR3 DNA reads as TGTGCCAGCAGGGAGGACAGCTCCTATGGCTACACCTTC. This codes for CASREDSSYGYTF.

This clone has a handful of counts. This sequence joins TRBV4-1 and TRBJ2-7; 8 bases line up with TRBD2. J lost 5 bases, V lost 4 bases, and 16 bases had no gene match. The CDR3 consists of 17 residues. The germline gives CDR1 MGHRA, CDR2 YSYEKL. The CDR3 protein is CASSPPRKGGRPHEQYF. For the CDR3, the DNA is TGCGCCAGCAGCCCCCCAAGGAAGGGCGGGAGGCCCCACGAGCAGTACTTC.

The J gene is TRBJ1-3, the V gene TRBV5-1, with D hard to call. The germline gives CDR1 SGHRS, CDR2 YFSETQ. Trimming pared 4 bases from V and 1 base from J, leaving 18 bases between. The CDR3 has 17 residues. CDR3 DNA sequence: TGCGCCAGCAGCCCGGTACGGGGTCGGGATTCTGGAAACACCATATATTTT. It codes for CASSPVRGRDSGNTIYF.

CDR3 nucleotides: TGCGCCAGCAGCCAAGAAGGGTCAGGGGGCTATCAGCCCCAGCATTTT. Translation gives CASSQEGSGGYQPQHF. This chain joins TRBV4-1 and TRBJ1-5; 8 bases fit TRBD1. CDR3 size: 16 residues. CDR1 is MGHRA, CDR2 YSYEKL, per germline. Trimming took 0 bases from V and 5 from J; bases not matched to a gene: 6.

This clone has only one observation. The rearrangement joins TRBV28 to TRBJ1-5; TRBD1 agrees at 9 bases. The germline gives CDR1 MDHEN, CDR2 SYDVKM. V shed 7 bases and J 4 bases; nucleotides not matched to a gene: 8. The CDR3 contains 15 residues. CDR3 coding DNA: TGTGCCAGCATCCAAGGGGGACAGGGTAATCAGCCCCAGCATTTT. Translating it yields CASIQGGQGNQPQHF.

The gene calls are TRBV5-1 and TRBJ2-2, with 11 bases fitting TRBD2. The length of the CDR3 is 17 residues. J gave up 2 bases and V 3 bases, and 6 bases lay outside the gene matches. The germline V gene has CDR1 SGHRS and CDR2 YFSETQ. CDR3 in DNA: TGCGCCAGCAGCTCGGGACTAGCGGTACCTAACACCGGGGAGCTGTTTTTT. Translation gives CASSSGLAVPNTGELFF.

This clone was observed a handful of times. The rearrangement uses TRBV28 and TRBJ1-6; D not resolved. The CDR3 has 15 residues. Trimming stripped 3 bases from V and 4 bases from J, with 10 bases between. The germline gives CDR1 MDHEN, CDR2 SYDVKM. CDR3 nucleotide sequence: TGTGCCAGCAGTTTTGGTACGGGATATAATTCACCCCTCCACTTT. As protein: CASSFGTGYNSPLHF.

This sequence joins TRBV6-6 and TRBJ2-5; perhaps TRBD1 as D (6 bases). The germline V gene encodes CDR1 MNHNY and CDR2 SVGAGI (reference sequence). The V gene lost 6 bases and the J gene lost 6 bases, with 17 bases spanning the gap. This CDR3 region has 14 residues. Written as DNA, the CDR3 is TGTGCCAGCAGGTCCCCCTTACAGGGAAAGACCCAGTACTTC. Its translation is CASRSPLQGKTQYF.

Written as DNA, the CDR3 is TGTGCCACCAGTGGCCCGCTAGCAGATACGCAGTATTTT. Translating gives CATSGPLADTQYF. This chain connects TRBV24-1 to TRBJ2-3; D is uncertain. This CDR3 is 13 amino acids long. Looked up from germline, CDR1 is KGHDR and CDR2 is SFDVKD. V was clipped by 5 bases and J by 4 bases, with 9 bases between them.

The chain has TRBV19 and TRBJ2-2; D is unclear. CDR3 length equals 13 residues. V lost 0 bases, J lost 8 bases, and 7 bases lay in between. The V gene's germline CDR1 is LNHDA and CDR2 SQIVND (reference sequence). The CDR3 loop reads CASSIEVAGELFF. In DNA, the CDR3 is TGTGCCAGTAGTATAGAGGTGGCAGGGGAGCTGTTTTTT.

This sequence joins TRBV3-1 (or the pseudogene TRBV3-2) and TRBJ1-1, with 7 positions matching TRBD1. The CDR3 runs 14 residues. The V gene end was trimmed by 3 bases and the J gene end by 0 bases; junction bases not matched to a gene: 1. Germline V gene lookup returns CDR1 LGHDT and CDR2 YNNKEL (reference sequence). The CDR3 bases are TGTGCCAGCAGCCAGGGACAGATGAACACTGAAGCTTTCTTT. Residues: CASSQGQMNTEAFF.

The chain has TRBV5-5 and TRBJ2-1, with 9 bases aligning to TRBD1. This CDR3 spans 16 amino acids. The ends lost 4 bases at V and 0 bases at J; junction bases unmatched: 5. Germline lookup yields CDR1 SGHKS and CDR2 YYEKEE (reference sequence). CDR3 nucleotides: TGTGCCAGCAGCCCGACAGGGGGGAGCTCCTACAATGAGCAGTTCTTC. Protein product: CASSPTGGSSYNEQFF.

The chain uses TRBV15 and TRBJ2-5; weak D call: TRBD2 (5 bases). V was cut by 4 bases and J by 5 bases, with 11 bases left in between. Looked up from germline, CDR1 is LNHNV and CDR2 is YYDKDF (reference sequence). The CDR3 runs to 13 residues. The DNA for the CDR3 is TGTGCCACCAGCAATTCTAGGAGGGAGACCCAGTACTTC. The encoded protein is CATSNSRRETQYF.

The chain carries TRBV30 and TRBJ1-2; D gene uncertain. Germline V gives CDR1 GTSNPN, CDR2 SVGIG (reference sequence). V lost 4 bases, J lost 6 bases, and 24 bases lay in between. The CDR3 runs to 16 residues. CDR3 nucleotides: TGTGCCTGGAAGAGTAGGCAGGTTCTTATGGGTCATGGCTACACCTTC. Encoded protein: CAWKSRQVLMGHGYTF.

The chain carries TRBV15 and TRBJ2-1; the D gene is possibly TRBD2 (5 bases). V gave up 0 bases and J gave up 4 bases, with 13 bases separating them. Germline V gene lookup returns CDR1 LNHNV and CDR2 YYDKDF (reference sequence). This CDR3 has 16 amino acids. DNA for the CDR3: TGTGCCACCAGCAGAGATGGAGGAGCTCGTTACAATGAGCAGTTCTTC. Translated: CATSRDGGARYNEQFF.

This rearrangement joins TRBV21-1 to TRBJ2-7; TRBD2, the table's D call, was not compared with the DNA. TRBV21-1 is shown as a pseudogene. This CDR3 is built from 10 residues. Here the CDR3 reads CASGAHEQYF. In DNA form, the CDR3 reads TGTGCCAGCGGAGCTCACGAGCAGTACTTC.

This clone has only one observation. V and J are TRBV5-8 and TRBJ2-2; 8 bases are a match to TRBD2. Germline lookup yields CDR1 SGHTS and CDR2 YDEGEE. V was clipped by 5 bases and J by 5 bases; unmatched bases: 5. The CDR3 spans 14 residues. Here the CDR3 reads CASRGPGGTGELFF. As DNA, the CDR3 is TGTGCCAGCAGGGGGCCGGGGGGGACCGGGGAGCTGTTTTTT.

V gene TRBV4-2 combines with J gene TRBJ2-3; 11 nucleotides line up with TRBD2. The V gene end was trimmed by 4 bases and the J gene end by 4 bases; junction bases not matched to a gene: 4. The CDR3 is 15 residues long. The germline V gene has CDR1 LGHNA and CDR2 YNFKEQ. The CDR3 DNA reads TGTGCCAGCAGCCCCACTAGCGGGAGTTCAGATACGCAGTATTTT. This sequence encodes CASSPTSGSSDTQYF.

V is TRBV28 and J is TRBJ2-1; a weak D match, TRBD1 (5 bases). V was cut by 5 bases and J by 0 bases, with 14 bases left in between. Germline V gives CDR1 MDHEN, CDR2 SYDVKM. This CDR3 is 16 amino acids long. CDR3 amino acids: CASSPMDTSSYNEQFF. CDR3 sequence (DNA): TGTGCCAGCAGTCCGATGGACACGAGCTCCTACAATGAGCAGTTCTTC.